What follows is one TCR beta chain and its context. The CDR3 covers 12 residues. Germline values: CDR1 MNHEY, CDR2 SVGAGI. The source of the sample is a study of monozygotic twins with inflammatory bowel disease. Reprocessing the 5' RACE reads, TCRdb reports a single entry for every CDR3 protein and omits DNA. Recorded for this sample: 330,000 or so distinct CDR3 sequences. The sequenced material came from blood. This receptor was obtained from a human donor with ulcerative colitis or Crohn's disease, or a healthy co-twin of an affected twin (not recorded which). The chain carries TRBV6-5 and TRBJ2-1. The CDR3 reads CASTGEPHEQFF.